A selection of T cell receptor beta chains follows, all from one sample in a study of T-cell reconstitution after alpha-beta-depleted transplantation in children. TCRdb processed the PCR reads anew with MiXCR; each CDR3 protein has one entry. The data hold approximately 300,000 distinct CDR3 sequences, with roughly 11% observed a single time. This sample comprised peripheral blood, obtained 180 days after TCRalphabeta/CD19-depleted stem cell transplant. All receptors come from a male patient between 2 and 10 years old who had a stem cell transplant for chronic granulomatous disease, so the T cells may come from the graft donor. The CDR3 runs from the conserved cysteine through the conserved F or W. The order of the fields is J gene, D gene, V gene, clone size, CDR3 DNA, CDR3 protein. D genes are given only for firm matches. The size field is filled for only some rows; it gives once, few, many or a size class.

j_gene: TRBJ2-1; d_gene: TRBD2; v_gene: TRBV7-8; abundance: many; CDR3nt: TGTGCCAGCAGCGCCCATTTTGCGGGGGGGCCGAATGAGCAGTTCTTC; CDR3aa: CASSAHFAGGPNEQFF
j_gene: TRBJ2-3; d_gene: TRBD1; v_gene: TRBV20-1; abundance: many; CDR3nt: TGCAGTGCGCTACAGGGGCTCACAGATACGCAGTATTTT; CDR3aa: CSALQGLTDTQYF
j_gene: TRBJ2-1; d_gene: TRBD2; v_gene: TRBV20-1; abundance: many; CDR3nt: TGCAGTGCCACTAGCGCCTCCTACAATGAGCAGTTCTTC; CDR3aa: CSATSASYNEQFF
j_gene: TRBJ2-7; d_gene: TRBD2; v_gene: TRBV10-3; abundance: many; CDR3nt: TGTGCCATCAAATCCCCCGGGACTAGCGGGAGCTACGAGCAGTACTTC; CDR3aa: CAIKSPGTSGSYEQYF
j_gene: TRBJ2-2; d_gene: TRBD2; v_gene: TRBV15; abundance: many; CDR3nt: TGTGCCACCAGCAGAGACCCGGGAGGGCCCACCGGGGAGCTGTTTTTT; CDR3aa: CATSRDPGGPTGELFF
j_gene: TRBJ1-1; d_gene: TRBD1; v_gene: TRBV12-3/TRBV12-4; abundance: NA; CDR3nt: TGTGCCAGCAGCCCCGACAGGGGGAACACTGAAGCTTTCTTT; CDR3aa: CASSPDRGNTEAFF
j_gene: TRBJ1-5; d_gene: NA; v_gene: TRBV5-5; abundance: many; CDR3nt: TGTGCCAGCAGTCCTATTGGGGTAGATCAGCCCCAGCATTTT; CDR3aa: CASSPIGVDQPQHF
j_gene: TRBJ1-3; d_gene: NA; v_gene: TRBV5-6; abundance: many; CDR3nt: TGTGCCAGCAGCTTGACGGGGGGCTCTGGAAACACCATATATTTT; CDR3aa: CASSLTGGSGNTIYF
j_gene: TRBJ2-7; d_gene: NA; v_gene: TRBV10-2; abundance: NA; CDR3nt: TGCGCCAGCTTCGACTACGAGCAGTACTTC; CDR3aa: CASFDYEQYF
j_gene: TRBJ2-2; d_gene: TRBD2; v_gene: TRBV7-2; abundance: NA; CDR3nt: TGTGCCAGCAGCTCCACCCTAGCGGATGCCGGGGAGCTGTTTTTT; CDR3aa: CASSSTLADAGELFF
j_gene: TRBJ1-5; d_gene: NA; v_gene: TRBV12-3/TRBV12-4; abundance: many; CDR3nt: TGTGCCAGCAGCCTCTCCTGGGGCAATCAGCCCCAGCATTTT; CDR3aa: CASSLSWGNQPQHF
j_gene: TRBJ1-2; d_gene: NA; v_gene: TRBV20-1; abundance: many; CDR3nt: TGCAGTGCTACTAATCCGACTGATTATGGCTACACCTTC; CDR3aa: CSATNPTDYGYTF
j_gene: TRBJ1-1; d_gene: NA; v_gene: TRBV28; abundance: once; CDR3nt: TGTGCCAGCAGTTTGTGGGACACACTGGAAGCTTTCTTT; CDR3aa: CASSLWDTLEAFF
j_gene: TRBJ2-3; d_gene: TRBD2; v_gene: TRBV4-2; abundance: few; CDR3nt: TGTGCCAGCAGCCAAGATCAGCGGGGGGGCGCAGATACGCAGTATTTT; CDR3aa: CASSQDQRGGADTQYF
j_gene: TRBJ2-2; d_gene: TRBD2; v_gene: TRBV5-1; abundance: many; CDR3nt: TGCGCCAGCAGCTCCGGACTAGCGGGAGACACCGGGGAGCTGTTTTTT; CDR3aa: CASSSGLAGDTGELFF
j_gene: TRBJ1-1; d_gene: NA; v_gene: TRBV28; abundance: many; CDR3nt: TGTGCCAGCAGTTTGTGGCACACTGAAGCTTTCTTT; CDR3aa: CASSLWHTEAFF
j_gene: TRBJ1-2; d_gene: NA; v_gene: TRBV7-2; abundance: many; CDR3nt: TGTGCCAGCAGCTTAGGCGGGGCCGGCTACACCTTC; CDR3aa: CASSLGGAGYTF
j_gene: TRBJ2-7; d_gene: TRBD1; v_gene: TRBV5-1; abundance: many; CDR3nt: TGCGCCAGCAGCAACCGGGACAGCGCCTACGAGCAGTACTTC; CDR3aa: CASSNRDSAYEQYF
j_gene: TRBJ1-3; d_gene: NA; v_gene: TRBV29-1; abundance: many; CDR3nt: TGCAGCGCCCGGACAGTCGACACCATATATTTT; CDR3aa: CSARTVDTIYF
j_gene: TRBJ2-1; d_gene: NA; v_gene: TRBV7-2; abundance: many; CDR3nt: TGTGCCAGCAGCTTAGCGGGAAAGGTCGGTGAGCAGTTCTTC; CDR3aa: CASSLAGKVGEQFF